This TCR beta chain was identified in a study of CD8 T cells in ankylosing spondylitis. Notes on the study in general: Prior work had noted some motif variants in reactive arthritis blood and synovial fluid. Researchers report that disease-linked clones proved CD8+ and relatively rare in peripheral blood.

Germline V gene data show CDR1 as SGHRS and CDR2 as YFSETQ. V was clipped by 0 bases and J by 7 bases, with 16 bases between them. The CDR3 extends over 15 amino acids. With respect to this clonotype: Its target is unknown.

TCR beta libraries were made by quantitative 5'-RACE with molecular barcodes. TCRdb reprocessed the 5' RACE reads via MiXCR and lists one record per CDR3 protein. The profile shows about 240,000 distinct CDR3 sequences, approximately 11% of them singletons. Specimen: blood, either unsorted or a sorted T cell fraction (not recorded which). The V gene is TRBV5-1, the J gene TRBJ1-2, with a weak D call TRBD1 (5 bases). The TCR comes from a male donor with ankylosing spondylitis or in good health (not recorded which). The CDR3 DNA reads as TGCGCCAGCAGCTTGGCCCCCAGGGATTTGCCTGGCTACACCTTC. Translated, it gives CASSLAPRDLPGYTF.